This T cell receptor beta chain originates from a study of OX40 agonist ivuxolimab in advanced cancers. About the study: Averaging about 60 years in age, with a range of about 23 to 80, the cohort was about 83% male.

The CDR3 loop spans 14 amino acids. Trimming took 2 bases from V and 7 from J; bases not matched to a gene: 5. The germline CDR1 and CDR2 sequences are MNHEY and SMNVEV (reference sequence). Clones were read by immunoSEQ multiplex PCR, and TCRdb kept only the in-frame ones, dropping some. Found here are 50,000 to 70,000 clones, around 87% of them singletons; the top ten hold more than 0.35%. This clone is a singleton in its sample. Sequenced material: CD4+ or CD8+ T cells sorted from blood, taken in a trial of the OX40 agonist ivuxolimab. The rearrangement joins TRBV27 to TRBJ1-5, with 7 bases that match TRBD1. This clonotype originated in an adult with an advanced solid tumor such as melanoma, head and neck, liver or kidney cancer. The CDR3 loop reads CASSLGYRGQPQHF. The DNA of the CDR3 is TGTGCCAGCAGTTTAGGTTACAGGGGACAGCCCCAGCATTTT.